The source of this T cell receptor (beta chain) is a study of human CD8 memory T cell subsets. Classification as TPEX applied to CCR7+ PD-1+ TIGIT+ early memory CD8+ T cells bearing exhausted-like traits. UMI-labeled 5' RACE yielded the TCR beta libraries. Using the 5' RACE reads, TCRdb records one entry per CDR3 protein without DNA. Its clone listing holds about 9,000 distinct CDR3 sequences. The CDR3 spans 12 residues. Germline CDR1 is SQVTM and CDR2 is ANQGSEA. By frequency, this clonotype registers medium-sized (0.01 to 0.1%). The chain combines TRBV29-1 with TRBJ1-2; TCRdb picks TRBD1, but there is no DNA to check that call. Input material: CD8+ T cells from PBMCs. The TCR was taken from a human donor in good health. CDR3 region: CSVRDSHPGYTF.